The TCR beta chain under discussion was sequenced for a study of Graves' ophthalmopathy and Graves' hyperthyroidism (dated by TCRdb to 2017 to 2018). In terms of the full investigation: Peripheral blood was collected at initial diagnosis, prior to any treatment. The study used TCR beta repertoire signatures to distinguish Graves' ophthalmopathy from Graves' hyperthyroidism and to predict progression to ophthalmopathy. In total, over 130 blood samples were TCR-sequenced: fewer than 50 ophthalmopathy, roughly 77 hyperthyroidism and about 17 hyperthyroidism-to-ophthalmopathy patients. To explore V-J signatures that separate ophthalmopathy from hyperthyroidism, a discovery set of about a hundred patients was enrolled, consisting of about 43 with ophthalmopathy and approximately 57 with stable hyperthyroidism. For independent validation, a separate cohort was made up of 18 to 20 hyperthyroidism patients plus 17 patients who later progressed from hyperthyroidism to ophthalmopathy. T-cell repertoires of thyroid tissue and blood were compared in a handful of hyperthyroidism patients. After sampling, hyperthyroidism patients received methimazole starting at 30 mg daily, and ophthalmopathy patients received high-dose intravenous methylprednisolone. The roughly 100 discovery patients were randomly divided into training and test sets at a 7:3 ratio.

Broader findings and caveats from the paper: In cross-validation, the 13-signature model distinguished ophthalmopathy from stable hyperthyroidism with around 90% sensitivity and 81.08% specificity, while in the test set the corresponding values were approximately 79% and 70%. Among expanded thyroid clonotypes with frequency above 0.001, most also showed up in blood, which suggests that blood repertoires may reflect the thyroid immune response. In validation, the model predicted ophthalmopathy progression with roughly 68% sensitivity and approximately 78% specificity; approximately 12 predicted patients were CT-confirmed with GO in a median of roughly 6.8 months. Sample size was not predetermined statistically, and investigators were not blinded to group allocation.

TCR beta CDR3 regions were amplified from RNA transcripts for repertoire sequencing. The first round of RT-PCR was done with HTBI primers and the Qiagen OneStep RT-PCR kit, and was followed by a second round of multiplex PCR, then size selection and purification. Sequencing of the libraries was carried out on an Illumina HiSeq2000 in paired-end mode with 100 bp reads. As for how the authors treated the data: SOAPnuke was used to process the reads, throwing out any read that had adapters, had uncalled bases, had a mean Phred below 15, or lacked an exact constant-primer or identifier match. High-quality paired reads were merged with COPE v1.2.5. Unique nucleotide sequences were defined as clonotypes and aligned to IMGT TRB V, D and J references using MiTCR v1.1. Analysis was restricted to V-J combinations with a frequency above 0.0001, which covered about 99% of repertoires. A TCR clonal expansion and chaos score per V-J combination was defined as the ratio of F50 clonal expansion to chaos observed in the TCRdist matrix. Features were reduced by Welch's t-statistics and random forest to around 13 V-J combinations, which fed a naive Bayes classifier. Thyroid-blood repertoire similarity was quantified with the Morisita-Horn index. TCRdb cleaned the public reads at Q25 with fastp, built clones with MiXCR and kept in-frame beta chains. Identical CDR3 protein sequences are pooled into one entry, listed with their most common genes and DNA. These V and J calls are TCRdb output, not the study's own analysis. In this sample the table shows 200,000 to 250,000 distinct CDR3 sequences, under 25% of which occur a single time. Of the sample, 35% to 55% falls within the top ten clones.

Ophthalmopathy patients had moderately to severely active disease, Clinical Activity Score of at least 3, NOSPECS grade of at least 4, and disease duration under 3 months. Patients with other autoimmune diseases, uncontrolled infections, pregnancy or lactation were excluded. Diagnosis relied on clinical symptoms, serum thyroxine, TRAb, thyroid ultrasound and orbital computed tomography. Using Ficoll-Paque density gradient centrifugation, PBMCs were isolated from 8.5 to 10 ml of fresh peripheral blood. Trizol reagent was used to extract the total RNA, and its quality was then checked on an Agilent 2100 Bioanalyzer. This clonotype appeared many times. No antigen is known for it. Per-nucleotide qualities are absent, and no much larger clonotype sits a single base away. CDR1 and CDR2 are read off the germline V gene (reference sequence) as SEHNR and FQNEAQ. From V the trimming removes 7 bases and from J it removes 4 bases, while the gene matches leave 10 bases of the junction unaccounted for. The CDR3 sequence holds 15 residues, the cysteine and phenylalanine included. Just the 45-base CDR3 DNA is kept, in frame starting at base 1.

This receptor chain uses TRBV7-9 and TRBJ2-7; 10 of the junction bases match TRBD2. The TCR comes from a woman between 45 and 60 years old with Graves' ophthalmopathy. Donor details come from another sample of the same person, matched by shared clones. Sequenced input: peripheral blood. Here is the DNA: TGTGCCAGCAATAATGGACTAGCGGACTTGTACGAGCAGTACTTC. The encoded protein is CASNNGLADLYEQYF.